The T cell receptor beta chain under discussion was sequenced for a study of cytomegalovirus exposure and HLA in healthy donors. Primers: 60 Vbeta forward and 13 Jbeta reverse. Measured with immunoSEQ multiplex PCR; TCRdb has only the in-frame clones, and not every one. The sample lists about 120,000 clones; roughly 70% were seen once. The CDR3 sequence is 15 residues long. Germline CDR1 SEHNR, CDR2 FQNEAQ (reference sequence). V shed 5 bases, J shed 1 base, and the junction held 6 bases outside the gene matches. Details on this clone: Its matching antigen is unknown.

Study-level findings and limits: It was shown in a later analysis that HLA-associated TCR beta chains were more clonally expanded than other, equally common chains.

This sequence was found in a man aged 18 to 30 in good health and CMV-seropositive. The chain has TRBV7-9 and TRBJ2-7; TRBD2 matches 9 bases. The specimen sequenced was PBMCs. The CDR3 region is CASSVQRGASYEQYF. CDR3 DNA: TGTGCCAGCAGCGTGCAGCGGGGGGCGTCCTACGAGCAGTACTTC. Full variable domain (remainder filled in from reference TRBV7-9 and TRBJ2-7): DTGVSQNPRHKITKRGQNVTFRCDPISEHNRLYWYRQTLGQGPEFLTYFQNEAQLEKSRLLSDRFSAERPKGSFSTLEIQRTEQGDSAMYLCASSVQRGASYEQYFGPGTRLTVT.